Shown below are 24 T cell receptor beta chains from a single sample sequenced in a study of blood T cell repertoires in COVID-19. Libraries were prepared by immunoSEQ multiplex PCR; TCRdb keeps only in-frame clonotypes and omits some of them. The sample lists about 80,000 clones, 85% occurring once. The specimen sequenced was peripheral blood. The receptors derive from a man aged 45-65 years with COVID-19, enrolled during active disease.

Only a few counts were recorded for this clone. The chain couples TRBV28 to TRBJ2-1; TRBD2 aligns across 12 bases. The V gene's germline CDR1 is MDHEN and CDR2 SYDVKM. The CDR3 has 16 amino acids. Trimming cost V 4 bases and J 0 bases; bases outside gene matches: 1. This CDR3 is CASSSLAGGSYNEQFF. The CDR3 DNA reads TGTGCCAGCAGTTCACTAGCGGGAGGCTCCTACAATGAGCAGTTCTTC.

This sequence joins TRBV7-3 and TRBJ2-7, with 9 bases that match TRBD2. V dropped 3 bases and J dropped 4; count of bases not matched to a gene: 7. The CDR3 covers 15 residues. Germline CDR1 is SGHTA and CDR2 is FQGTGA. CDR3 DNA sequence: TGTGCCAGCAGCTTCGCGGGAGGGCCTCAGTACGAGCAGTACTTC. It is translated as CASSFAGGPQYEQYF.

The genes are TRBV19 and TRBJ2-5; 8 positions agree with TRBD2. V lost 1 base, J lost 5 bases, and 6 bases stayed unmatched. CDR1 and CDR2 (germline): LNHDA, SQIVND (reference sequence). This CDR3 contains 15 residues. CDR3 sequence reads: CASSIGGTRLETQYF. In DNA, the CDR3 is TGTGCCAGTAGTATAGGGGGGACTAGGTTGGAGACCCAGTACTTC. The full variable domain, in which reference TRBV19 and TRBJ2-5 provide the parts outside the CDR3, is DGGITQSPKYLFRKEGQNVTLSCEQNLNHDAMYWYRQDPGQGLRLIYYSQIVNDFQKGDIAEGYSVSREKKESFPLTVTSAQKNPTAFYLCASSIGGTRLETQYFGPGTRLLVL.

The chain employs TRBV24-1 and TRBJ1-5, with D possibly being TRBD1 (6 bases). Germline assignment: CDR1 KGHDR and CDR2 SFDVKD. V was trimmed by 3 bases and J by 9 bases, leaving 14 bases between them. The CDR3 has 14 amino acids. DNA for the CDR3: TGTGCCACCAGTGATGGGACACGGGTATGGCCCCAGCATTTT. This codes for CATSDGTRVWPQHF.

The table lists this clone with a count of one. This chain uses TRBV2 with TRBJ2-3; TRBD2 aligns across 14 bases. Unmatched junction bases numbered 10, after V lost 9 bases and J lost 5 bases. The CDR3 runs 16 residues. The V gene's germline CDR1 is SNHLY and CDR2 FYNNEI. The CDR3 nucleotides are TGTGCCAGTATCGGCGGGACTAGCGGGAGAGGAGATACGCAGTATTTT. Encoded protein: CASIGGTSGRGDTQYF.

The V gene is TRBV2, the J gene TRBJ2-7; D perhaps matches TRBD1 (6 bases). Trimming stripped 4 bases from V and 1 base from J, with 17 bases between. Per germline, CDR1 SNHLY and CDR2 FYNNEI. This CDR3 region has 16 residues. DNA of the CDR3: TGTGCCAGCAGTGTGGGTCCCAGGGGCGCGTCCTACGAGCAGTACTTC. Translating gives CASSVGPRGASYEQYF.

CDR3 in amino acids: CASSYPRSATDTQYF. DNA of the CDR3: TGTGCCAGCAGCTACCCCAGAAGTGCAACAGATACGCAGTATTTT. The chain recombines TRBV7-2 with TRBJ2-3; D gene uncertain. Germline CDR1 and CDR2: SGHTA and FQGNSA. The CDR3 is made up of 15 amino acids. The V and J ends lost 4 bases and 3 bases respectively, with 14 bases between them. Using reference TRBV7-2 and TRBJ2-3 for the parts outside the CDR3, the full variable domain is GAGVSQSPSNKVTEKGKDVELRCDPISGHTALYWYRQSLGQGLEFLIYFQGNSAPDKSGLPSDRFSAERTGGSVSTLTIQRTQQEDSAVYLCASSYPRSATDTQYFGPGTRLTVL.

The chain carries TRBV2 and TRBJ2-7; 8 bases line up with TRBD2. Germline V lookup: CDR1 SNHLY, CDR2 FYNNEI. CDR3 size: 11 residues. Germline trimming cut 6 bases from V and 9 bases from J; bases unmatched to any gene: 4. The CDR3 DNA follows: TGTGCCAGCAGGGGAGCGGGGGCGCAGTACTTC. As protein: CASRGAGAQYF.

The sample holds one count of this clone. V usage is TRBV28 and J usage is TRBJ2-5; weak D call: TRBD2 (6 bases). V was pared by 2 bases and J by 4 bases, with 17 bases between. The CDR3 extends over 16 amino acids. Germline-derived CDR1 and CDR2 are MDHEN and SYDVKM. The CDR3 loop is CASSLNGRDRGETQYF. CDR3 bases: TGTGCCAGCAGTTTAAATGGGCGGGATCGGGGAGAGACCCAGTACTTC.

The chain combines TRBV2 with TRBJ1-5, with D tentatively TRBD1 (6 bases). This CDR3 spans 14 amino acids. The V end lost 4 bases, the J end lost 0 bases, and 7 bases lay between the germline ends. The germline gives CDR1 SNHLY, CDR2 FYNNEI. Here the CDR3 reads CASSAGHSNQPQHF. The DNA for the CDR3 is TGTGCCAGCAGTGCGGGACATAGCAATCAGCCCCAGCATTTT.

This CDR3 is CASSTPTGTREQYF. CDR3 DNA: TGTGCCAGCAGCACCCCGACAGGGACGCGCGAGCAGTACTTC. The chain recombines TRBV5-4 with TRBJ2-7, with 7 bases identical to TRBD1. Losses at the gene ends were 4 bases for V and 6 bases for J; bases not matched to a gene: 10. Germline V gene sequence: CDR1 SGHNT, CDR2 YYREEE (reference sequence). The CDR3 covers 14 residues.

This clone appeared once. The V call is TRBV9, the J call TRBJ2-7; 8 bases align to TRBD2. Germline V CDR1 and CDR2: SGDLS, YYNGEE. After removal of 3 bases from V and 0 bases from J, the junction contained 5 bases not matched to a gene. The length of the CDR3 is 15 residues. CDR3 DNA sequence: TGTGCCAGCAGCGAGGGCGGGAGGTCCTCCTACGAGCAGTACTTC. Protein: CASSEGGRSSYEQYF. The full variable domain, its missing parts supplied by reference TRBV9 and TRBJ2-7, is DSGVTQTPKHLITATGQRVTLRCSPRSGDLSVYWYQQSLDQGLQFLIQYYNGEERAKGNILERFSAQQFPDLHSELNLSSLELGDSALYFCASSEGGRSSYEQYFGPGTRLTVT.

This clone was detected a few times. V gene TRBV6-6 combines with J gene TRBJ1-5, with 9 bases lining up with TRBD1. The CDR3 length is 16 residues. The V gene's germline CDR1 is MNHNY and CDR2 SVGAGI (reference sequence). The ends lost 6 bases at V and 0 bases at J; junction bases unmatched: 6. The CDR3 DNA is TGTGCCAGCAGGGGGGCGACAGGGGGTAGCAATCAGCCCCAGCATTTT. As protein: CASRGATGGSNQPQHF.

The chain employs TRBV20-1 and TRBJ2-7, with D tentatively TRBD2 (6 bases). Trimming took off 6 bases at V and 4 bases at J, with 10 bases between the two ends. This CDR3 has 11 residues. CDR1 and CDR2 from the germline V gene are DFQATT and SNEGSKA (reference sequence). CDR3 region: CSATTRYEQYF. In nucleotides, the CDR3 is TGCAGTGCAACGACTAGATACGAGCAGTACTTC.

The V gene is TRBV18, the J gene TRBJ1-4; TRBD1 is a possible D gene (6 bases). Germline V gives CDR1 KGHSH, CDR2 LQKENI. The CDR3 is 16 residues long. With 3 bases removed from V and 0 bases from J, the gap between germline ends came to 11 bases. CDR3 coding DNA: TGTGCCAGCTCACCGAGGACAGTTGCAACTAATGAAAAACTGTTTTTT. Translation: CASSPRTVATNEKLFF.

There are a few counts of this clone. The V and J genes are TRBV30 and TRBJ1-2; D might be TRBD1 (5 bases). V was trimmed by 2 bases and J by 2 bases, leaving 15 bases between them. Germline V CDR1 and CDR2: GTSNPN, SVGIG (reference sequence). The CDR3 length is 15 residues. CDR3 residues: CAWSYRTRTNYGYTF. The CDR3 DNA reads TGTGCCTGGAGTTACCGGACACGGACCAACTATGGCTACACCTTC.

This clone has only one observation. This chain joins TRBV28 and TRBJ2-7; 13 bases agree with TRBD2. After removal of 6 bases from V and 4 bases from J, the junction contained 6 bases not matched to a gene. Germline assignment: CDR1 MDHEN and CDR2 SYDVKM. The CDR3 loop spans 15 amino acids. CDR3 in DNA: TGTGCCAGCAGGGTTACTAGCGGGAGGGTATACGAGCAGTACTTC. This codes for CASRVTSGRVYEQYF.

The rearrangement joins TRBV9 to TRBJ2-5; TRBD2 matches 7 bases. There are 17 residues in the CDR3. The V gene's germline CDR1 is SGDLS and CDR2 YYNGEE. Unmatched junction bases numbered 17, after V lost 4 bases and J lost 5 bases. CDR3 in DNA: TGTGCCAGCAGCCCCGTGAGCGGAGGAGCGGGACTGGAGACCCAGTACTTC. Encoded protein: CASSPVSGGAGLETQYF.

The V call is TRBV28, the J call TRBJ2-7, with D perhaps matching TRBD1 (6 bases). The ends were cut back, 3 bases at V and 4 bases at J, with 13 bases in the middle. CDR1 is MDHEN, CDR2 SYDVKM, per germline. The CDR3 is 14 amino acids. The CDR3 loop is CASSLTGGLYEQYF. The CDR3 DNA sequence: TGTGCCAGCAGTTTGACTGGGGGCTTGTACGAGCAGTACTTC.

CDR3 DNA sequence: TGTGCCAGCAGCCAGCACAGGGAAAGTTATAGCAATCAGCCCCAGCATTTT. Translation gives CASSQHRESYSNQPQHF. The V call is TRBV3-1 (or the pseudogene TRBV3-2), the J call TRBJ1-5, with D perhaps matching TRBD1 (6 bases). Germline V CDR1 and CDR2: LGHDT, YNNKEL (reference sequence). The CDR3 sequence is 17 residues long. Trimming removed 3 bases from V and 0 bases from J, with 15 bases in between.

This chain connects TRBV6-5 to TRBJ2-7; a possible D gene is TRBD1 (6 bases). The CDR3 is 13 amino acids. CDR1 MNHEY and CDR2 SVGAGI come from the germline V gene. Trimming removed 5 bases at V and 4 bases at J, with 12 bases between. CDR3 loop: CASSTGSRYEQYF. The CDR3 DNA follows: TGTGCCAGCAGTACAGGGTCTAGGTACGAGCAGTACTTC.

The V gene is TRBV7-2, the J gene TRBJ1-5; D remains unclear. There are 13 residues in the CDR3. Germline V CDR1 and CDR2: SGHTA, FQGNSA. The V and J ends lost 3 bases and 4 bases respectively, with 7 bases between them. The CDR3 DNA is TGTGCCAGCAGCTTGACAAGAAATCAGCCCCAGCATTTT. This encodes CASSLTRNQPQHF.

The chain joins TRBV6-5 to TRBJ2-2, with 13 bases identical to TRBD2. V lost 4 bases to trimming and J lost 7 bases; unmatched junction nucleotides: 6. Germline V gene lookup returns CDR1 MNHEY and CDR2 SVGAGI. This CDR3 spans 16 amino acids. The CDR3, as DNA: TGTGCCAGCAGTTCACTAGCGGGAGGGCCGGTCGGGGAGCTGTTTTTT. It is translated as CASSSLAGGPVGELFF.

V and J are TRBV27 and TRBJ2-5, with D unclear. The CDR3 runs 13 residues. Trimming took 6 bases from V and 6 from J, leaving 14 bases between them. Germline V CDR1 and CDR2: MNHEY, SMNVEV (reference sequence). CDR3 sequence: CASSLSRHQTQYF. DNA of the CDR3: TGTGCCAGCAGCCTTAGCCGTCACCAGACCCAGTACTTC.